This T cell receptor beta chain was identified in a study of blood T cell repertoires in COVID-19. For the study at large: Collection of acute and convalescent COVID-19 samples took place in the United States, Italy and Spain. From T cells, B-cell-depleted T cells, or PBMCs came the material, which was cDNA or gDNA.

Authors' methods: Cell counts per sample came from amplifying reference gene primers. Sequencing was performed with immunoSEQ multiplex PCR; in TCRdb, only in-frame clones are kept and a portion is missing. That table supplies the V and J calls and clone size; D and trimming were determined from the DNA. This table holds 250,000 or so clones, roughly nine tenths found once. V was pared by 1 base and J by 3 bases, with 12 bases between. The CDR3 is 15 residues long. Germline-derived CDR1 and CDR2 are SGHAT and FQDESV (reference sequence). The sample taken for sequencing was peripheral blood. The sequence was obtained from a man aged 60-69 years with acute or convalescent COVID-19. The chain couples TRBV11-1 to TRBJ1-2, with D hard to call. CDR3 in amino acids: CASSLGVTRHYGYTF. DNA for the CDR3: TGTGCCAGCAGCTTAGGAGTGACTAGGCACTATGGCTACACCTTC.